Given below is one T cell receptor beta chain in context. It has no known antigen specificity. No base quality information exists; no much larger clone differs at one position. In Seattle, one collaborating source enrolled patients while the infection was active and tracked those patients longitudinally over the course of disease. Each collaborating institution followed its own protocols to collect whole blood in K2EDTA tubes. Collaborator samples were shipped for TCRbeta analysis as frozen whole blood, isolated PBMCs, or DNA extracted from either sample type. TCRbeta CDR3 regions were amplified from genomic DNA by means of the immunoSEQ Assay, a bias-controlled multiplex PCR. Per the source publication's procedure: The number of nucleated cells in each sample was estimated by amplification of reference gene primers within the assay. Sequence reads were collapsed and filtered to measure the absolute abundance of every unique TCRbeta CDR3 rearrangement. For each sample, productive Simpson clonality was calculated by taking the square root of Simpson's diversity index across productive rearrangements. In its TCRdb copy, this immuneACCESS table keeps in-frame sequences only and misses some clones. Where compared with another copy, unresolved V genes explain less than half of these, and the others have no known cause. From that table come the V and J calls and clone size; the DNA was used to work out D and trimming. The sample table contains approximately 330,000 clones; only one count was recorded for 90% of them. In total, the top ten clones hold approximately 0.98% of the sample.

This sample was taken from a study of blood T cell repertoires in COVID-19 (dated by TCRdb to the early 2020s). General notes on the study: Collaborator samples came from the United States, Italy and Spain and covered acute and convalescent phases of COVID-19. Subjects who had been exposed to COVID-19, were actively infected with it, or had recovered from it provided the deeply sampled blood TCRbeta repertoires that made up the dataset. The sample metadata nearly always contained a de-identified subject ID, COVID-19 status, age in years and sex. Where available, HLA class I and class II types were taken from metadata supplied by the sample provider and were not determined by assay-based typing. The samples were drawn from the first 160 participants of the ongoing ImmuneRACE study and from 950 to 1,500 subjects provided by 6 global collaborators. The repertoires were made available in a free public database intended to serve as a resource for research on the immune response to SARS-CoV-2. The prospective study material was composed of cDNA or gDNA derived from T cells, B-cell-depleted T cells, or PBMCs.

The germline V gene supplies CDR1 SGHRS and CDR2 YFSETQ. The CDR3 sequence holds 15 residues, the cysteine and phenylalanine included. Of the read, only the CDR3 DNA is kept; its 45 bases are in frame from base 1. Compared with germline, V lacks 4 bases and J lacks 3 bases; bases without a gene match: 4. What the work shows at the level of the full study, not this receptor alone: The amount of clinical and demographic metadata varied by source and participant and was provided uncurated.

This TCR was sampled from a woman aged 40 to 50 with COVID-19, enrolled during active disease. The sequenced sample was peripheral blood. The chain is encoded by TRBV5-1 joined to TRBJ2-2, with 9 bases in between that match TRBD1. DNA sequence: TGCGCCAGCAGCCCCCGGACAGGGGACACCGGGGAGCTGTTTTTT. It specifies CASSPRTGDTGELFF.